Shown below are 6 T cell receptor beta chains from a single sample sequenced in a study of technical replicates of blood from a few donors. TCRdb's copy holds only in-frame clones and misses some; the assay was immunoSEQ multiplex PCR. This table holds 64,000 or so clones, around 85% found once. The sample taken for sequencing was PBMCs. Source of these receptors: a human donor in good health. Some clones in this sample may be carry-over from other donors' samples.

The chain combines TRBV7-9 with TRBJ2-3, with 8 positions matching TRBD1. The germline V gene has CDR1 SEHNR and CDR2 FQNEAQ (reference sequence). V trimming: 3 bases; J trimming: 3 bases; junction bases outside the gene matches: 5. The CDR3 runs to 15 residues. In DNA, the CDR3 is TGTGCCAGCAGCTTTGGACAGGGAGGAACAGATACGCAGTATTTT. Its protein product is CASSFGQGGTDTQYF.

The V and J genes are TRBV29-1 and TRBJ2-5; no reliable D call. The CDR3 spans 10 residues. CDR1 is SQVTM, CDR2 ANQGSEA, per germline. DNA of the CDR3: TGCAGTACCTGGCTTGAGACCCAGTACTTC. It encodes CSTWLETQYF.

This clone was recorded a few times. This sequence joins TRBV4-2 and TRBJ2-4; TRBD2 aligns across 9 bases. There are 19 residues in the CDR3. The V and J ends lost 1 base and 0 bases, in that order; junction bases with no gene match: 10. Germline-derived CDR1 and CDR2 are LGHNA and YNFKEQ. The CDR3 is CASSQGGVAGALAKNIQYF. CDR3 DNA: TGTGCCAGCAGCCAAGGAGGTGTAGCGGGGGCCCTAGCCAAAAACATTCAGTACTTC.

The rearrangement uses TRBV11-2 and TRBJ2-3, with 10 nucleotides matching TRBD2. With V trimmed by 3 bases and J by 1 base, 7 bases remained unmatched. The CDR3 runs 17 residues. Germline V gives CDR1 SGHAT, CDR2 FQNNGV. CDR3 amino acids: CASSFGSSGGRTDTQYF. DNA for the CDR3: TGTGCCAGCAGCTTCGGGAGTAGCGGGGGGCGCACAGATACGCAGTATTTT.

The CDR3 loop is CASRQGQGSHTGELFF. The CDR3 DNA sequence: TGTGCCAGCAGACAGGGACAGGGGTCCCACACCGGGGAGCTGTTTTTT. V and J are TRBV7-9 and TRBJ2-2; 10 bases line up with TRBD1. The CDR3 has 16 residues. The V and J ends lost 6 bases and 3 bases, in that order; junction bases with no gene match: 7. CDR1 is SEHNR, CDR2 FQNEAQ, per germline (reference sequence). Filled out from reference TRBV7-9 and TRBJ2-2, the complete variable domain reads DTGVSQNPRHKITKRGQNVTFRCDPISEHNRLYWYRQTLGQGPEFLTYFQNEAQLEKSRLLSDRFSAERPKGSFSTLEIQRTEQGDSAMYLCASRQGQGSHTGELFFGEGSRLTVL.

V usage is TRBV19 and J usage is TRBJ2-5; weak D call: TRBD1 (7 bases). CDR3 length: 14 residues. From germline, CDR1 is LNHDA and CDR2 SQIVND (reference sequence). V was cut by 3 bases and J by 7 bases, with 15 bases left in between. The chain's CDR3 is CASSMRRGRGTQYF. DNA of the CDR3: TGTGCCAGTAGTATGAGGAGGGGGCGCGGGACCCAGTACTTC.